This T cell receptor beta chain was sequenced for a study of T cells in Graves' hyperthyroidism and ophthalmopathy. Broader study findings: Most thyroid clonotypes expanded above 0.001 appeared in blood too. A model of 13 V-J features distinguished ophthalmopathy from stable hyperthyroidism.

This clonotype has just one count. Its antigen is unknown. The TCR beta CDR3 regions underwent amplification using RNA transcripts as the source. First-round RT-PCR targeting the TCR CDR3 was performed with the HTBI primer set. A single record per CDR3 protein comes from TCRdb applying MiXCR to the multiplex PCR reads. This table has about 480,000 distinct CDR3 sequences, less than 25% appearing once. This CDR3 is 14 amino acids long. Germline values: CDR1 ENHRY, CDR2 SYGVKD. The V and J ends lost 6 bases and 10 bases, in that order; junction bases with no gene match: 12. For ophthalmopathy patients, the Clinical Activity Score was at least 3 and the NOSPECS grade at least 4; duration was under 3 months. PBMCs were obtained from 10 ml fresh peripheral blood.

This sequence joins TRBV10-3 and TRBJ1-1, with 9 bases matching TRBD1. Sample: blood. This receptor was taken from a woman in her sixties or seventies with Graves' ophthalmopathy. In nucleotides, the CDR3 is TGTGCCATCAGACGATATGGGACAGGGCAAGGAGCTTTCTTT. It is translated as CAIRRYGTGQGAFF.